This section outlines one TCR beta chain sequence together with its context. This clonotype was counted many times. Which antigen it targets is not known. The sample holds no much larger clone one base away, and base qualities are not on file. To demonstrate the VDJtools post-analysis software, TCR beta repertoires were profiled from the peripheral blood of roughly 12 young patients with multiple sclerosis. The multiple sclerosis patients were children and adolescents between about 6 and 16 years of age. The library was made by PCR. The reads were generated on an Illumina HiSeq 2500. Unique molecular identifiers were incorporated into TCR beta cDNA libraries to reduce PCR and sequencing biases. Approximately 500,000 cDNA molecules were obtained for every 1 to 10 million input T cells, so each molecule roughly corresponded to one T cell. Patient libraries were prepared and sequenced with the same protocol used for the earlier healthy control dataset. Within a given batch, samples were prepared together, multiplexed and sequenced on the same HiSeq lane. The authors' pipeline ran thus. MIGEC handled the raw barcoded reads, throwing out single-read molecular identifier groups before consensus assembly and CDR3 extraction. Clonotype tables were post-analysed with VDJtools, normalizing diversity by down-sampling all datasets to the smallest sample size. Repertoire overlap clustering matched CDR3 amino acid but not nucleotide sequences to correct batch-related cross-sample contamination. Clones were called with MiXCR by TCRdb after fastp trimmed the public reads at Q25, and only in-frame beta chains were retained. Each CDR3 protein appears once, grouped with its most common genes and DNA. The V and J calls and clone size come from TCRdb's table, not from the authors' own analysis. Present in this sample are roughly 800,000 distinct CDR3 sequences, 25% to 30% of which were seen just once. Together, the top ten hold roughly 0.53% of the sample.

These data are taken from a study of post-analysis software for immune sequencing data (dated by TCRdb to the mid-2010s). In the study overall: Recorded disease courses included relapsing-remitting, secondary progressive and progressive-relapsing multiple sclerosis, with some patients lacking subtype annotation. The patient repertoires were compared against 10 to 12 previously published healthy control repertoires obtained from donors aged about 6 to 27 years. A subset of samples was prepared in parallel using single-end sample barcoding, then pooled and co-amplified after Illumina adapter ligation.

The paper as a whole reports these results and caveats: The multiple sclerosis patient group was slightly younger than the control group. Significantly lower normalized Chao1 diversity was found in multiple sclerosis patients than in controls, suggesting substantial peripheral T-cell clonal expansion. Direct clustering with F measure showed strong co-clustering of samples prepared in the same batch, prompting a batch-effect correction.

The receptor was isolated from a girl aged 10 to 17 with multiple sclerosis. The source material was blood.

The DNA is as follows: TGTGCCAGCAGTTTCGGACTAGCGGGTGAGCAGTACTTC. It translates to CASSFGLAGEQYF. The chain is made from TRBV27 and TRBJ2-7; TRBD2 agrees with 11 junctional bases. From V the trimming removes 3 bases and from J it removes 7 bases, while the gene matches leave 2 bases of the junction unaccounted for. Counted from cysteine to phenylalanine, this CDR3 has 13 amino acids. The sequence is cut down to CDR3 DNA, 39 bases in frame from base 1. CDR1 and CDR2 are read off the germline V gene (reference sequence) as MNHEY and SMNVEV.